What follows are 4 T cell receptor beta chains derived from one specimen sequenced in a study of control samples from healthy donors and cancer patients. The repertoire was sequenced with immunoSEQ multiplex PCR; TCRdb's copy has only in-frame clones and lacks some. The profile shows 50,000 to 70,000 clones, nearly 90% of them singletons. Sequencing was carried out using blood. Receptors were obtained from a middle-aged man in good health.

This sequence joins TRBV10-2 and TRBJ1-5, with TRBD1 matching 11 bases. The CDR3 has 16 amino acids. V lost 6 bases and J lost 7; bases outside the gene matches: 11. Germline V gene lookup returns CDR1 WSHSY and CDR2 SAAADI. The CDR3 bases are TGCGCCAGCAGCGCCGGGACAGGGGGAAGTAGGCAGCCCCAGCATTTT. The encoded protein is CASSAGTGGSRQPQHF.

This chain connects TRBV19 to TRBJ1-1; 7 bases align to TRBD1. V lost 10 bases, J lost 1 base, and 9 bases stayed unmatched. Looked up from germline, CDR1 is LNHDA and CDR2 is SQIVND (reference sequence). The CDR3 has 14 residues. The CDR3 DNA sequence: TGTGCCATCCGGGCGGGGACAGCGAACACTGAAGCTTTCTTT. This translates into CAIRAGTANTEAFF.

The J gene is TRBJ2-3, the V gene TRBV4-2; D gene unclear. Germline V gene lookup returns CDR1 LGHNA and CDR2 YNFKEQ. This CDR3 is built from 16 residues. The V end lost 4 bases, the J end lost 0 bases, and 14 bases lay between the germline ends. The DNA of the CDR3 is TGTGCCAGCAGCCCTGAAGCGAGACTTAGCACAGATACGCAGTATTTT. The encoded protein is CASSPEARLSTDTQYF.

The count of this clone is one. V usage is TRBV19 and J usage is TRBJ2-7; TRBD2 agrees at 14 bases. Germline V gene data show CDR1 as LNHDA and CDR2 as SQIVND (reference sequence). The junction had 1 base not matched to a gene; V was cut back by 3 bases and J by 6 bases. The CDR3 loop spans 14 amino acids. The CDR3 sequence is CASSIGTSGSEQYF. CDR3 DNA: TGTGCCAGTAGTATCGGGACTAGCGGGAGCGAGCAGTACTTC.